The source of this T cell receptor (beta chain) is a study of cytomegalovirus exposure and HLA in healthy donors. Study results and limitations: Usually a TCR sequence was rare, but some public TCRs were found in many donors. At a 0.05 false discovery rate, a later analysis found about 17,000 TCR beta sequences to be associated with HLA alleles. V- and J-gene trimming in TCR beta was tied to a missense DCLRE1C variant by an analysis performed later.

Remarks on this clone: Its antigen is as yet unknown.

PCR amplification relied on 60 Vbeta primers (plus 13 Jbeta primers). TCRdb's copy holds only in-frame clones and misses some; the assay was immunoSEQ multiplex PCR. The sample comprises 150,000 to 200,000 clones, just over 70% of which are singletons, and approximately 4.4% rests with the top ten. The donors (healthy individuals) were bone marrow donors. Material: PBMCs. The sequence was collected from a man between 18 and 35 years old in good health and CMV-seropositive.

Here the CDR3 reads CAISESYGGEETQYF. The DNA of the CDR3 is TGTGCCATCAGTGAGTCGTATGGGGGCGAAGAGACCCAGTACTTC. The rearrangement links TRBV10-3 to TRBJ2-5; tentatively, D is TRBD1 (6 bases). V was clipped by 0 bases and J by 3 bases, with 11 bases between them. Germline V lookup: CDR1 ENHRY, CDR2 SYGVKD. The CDR3 covers 15 residues.